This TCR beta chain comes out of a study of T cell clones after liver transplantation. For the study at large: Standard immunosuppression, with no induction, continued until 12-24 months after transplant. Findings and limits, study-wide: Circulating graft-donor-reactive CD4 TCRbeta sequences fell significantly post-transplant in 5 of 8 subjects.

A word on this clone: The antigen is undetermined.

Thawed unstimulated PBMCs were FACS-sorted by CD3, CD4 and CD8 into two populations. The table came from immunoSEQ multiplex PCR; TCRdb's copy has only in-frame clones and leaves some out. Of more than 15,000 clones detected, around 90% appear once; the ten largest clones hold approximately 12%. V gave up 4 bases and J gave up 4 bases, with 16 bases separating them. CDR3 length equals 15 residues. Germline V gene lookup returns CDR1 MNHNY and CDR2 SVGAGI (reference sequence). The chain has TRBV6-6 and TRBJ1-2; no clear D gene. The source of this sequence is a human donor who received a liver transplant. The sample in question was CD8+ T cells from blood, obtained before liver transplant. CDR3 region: CASSSPETLVYGYTF. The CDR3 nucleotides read TGTGCCAGCAGTTCTCCGGAGACCCTCGTCTATGGCTACACCTTC.